This TCR beta chain was observed in a study of T-cell reconstitution after alpha-beta-depleted transplantation in children. Study-wide results and limits: The origin of alpha-beta T cells about two months after transplant was reportedly several hundred expanded graft clones. One year after transplant, T-cell counts and diversity came mostly from newly produced T cells.

J lost 2 bases, V lost 10 bases, and 8 bases had no gene match. The V gene's germline CDR1 is MDHEN and CDR2 SYDVKM. This CDR3 is built from 13 residues. This clonotype came up once. The antigen remains undetermined. Preparation of the TCRbeta library was carried out with unique molecular identifiers. TCRdb analysed the PCR reads with MiXCR anew, one entry per CDR3 protein. This table holds almost 250,000 distinct CDR3 sequences, roughly 26% found once. The V call is TRBV28, the J call TRBJ2-7; 7 nucleotides align to TRBD1. The sequencing here drew on PBMCs, taken before TCRalphabeta/CD19-depleted stem cell transplant. This clonotype originated in a girl aged 2-15 years with Fanconi anemia, due to receive a stem cell transplant. Here the CDR3 DNA reads TGTGCCACCACCCCCGGGACAGCCTACGAGCAGTACTTC. Amino acid sequence: CATTPGTAYEQYF.